The 11 T cell receptor beta chains below were found in one sample sequenced in a study of OX40 agonist ivuxolimab in advanced cancers. Libraries were prepared by immunoSEQ multiplex PCR; TCRdb keeps only in-frame clonotypes and omits some of them. The table lists roughly 62,000 clones, approximately 84% of them singletons. Sequenced here: CD4+ or CD8+ T cells sorted from blood, sampled in a trial of the OX40 agonist ivuxolimab. These receptors were obtained from an adult with an advanced solid tumor such as melanoma, head and neck, liver or kidney cancer.

The rearrangement uses TRBV7-3 and TRBJ2-1; 11 bases fit TRBD1. The CDR3 runs to 15 residues. V lost 2 bases, J lost 7 bases, and 4 bases stayed unmatched. Germline assignment: CDR1 SGHTA and CDR2 FQGTGA. CDR3 sequence reads: CASSLGQGARNEQFF. In DNA, the CDR3 is TGTGCCAGCAGCTTAGGACAGGGGGCGCGGAATGAGCAGTTCTTC.

The rearrangement joins TRBV7-9 to TRBJ1-2; 7 bases match TRBD1. V was pared by 9 bases and J by 6 bases, with 4 bases of the junction left unmatched. The V gene's germline CDR1 is SEHNR and CDR2 FQNEAQ (reference sequence). CDR3 length: 11 amino acids. The CDR3 DNA is TGTGCCAGTCAGGGGGATAATGGCTACACCTTC. This sequence encodes CASQGDNGYTF.

The chain joins TRBV7-9 to TRBJ1-3, with D possibly matching TRBD1 (5 bases). Per the germline V gene, CDR1 is SEHNR and CDR2 is FQNEAQ (reference sequence). This CDR3 is built from 16 residues. Trimming took 5 bases from V and 8 from J, leaving 22 bases between them. DNA of the CDR3: TGTGCCAGCAGCCCCGTACAGGATTCGAGAGAGGACACCATATATTTT. Translation gives CASSPVQDSREDTIYF.

CDR3: CASSPPVWLAGTYEQYF. CDR3 in DNA: TGTGCCAGCTCACCACCGGTTTGGCTAGCGGGGACCTACGAGCAGTACTTC. The gene calls are TRBV18 and TRBJ2-7, with 9 bases fitting TRBD2. The germline CDR1 and CDR2 sequences are KGHSH and LQKENI. With V trimmed by 0 bases and J by 2 bases, 8 bases remained unmatched. The CDR3 loop spans 17 amino acids.

Of note for this clone: Additional DNA sequences in this sample encode the identical CDR3. J is TRBJ2-3 and V is TRBV5-1, with a weak D call TRBD1 (5 bases). Germline loops: CDR1 SGHRS, CDR2 YFSETQ. Deletions cut 0 bases from V and 1 base from J, with 6 bases between. This CDR3 contains 14 residues. The DNA of the CDR3 is TGCGCCAGCAGCTTGGAAGGGGGCACAGATACGCAGTATTTT. This translates into CASSLEGGTDTQYF. Variable domain in full (rest from reference TRBV5-1 and TRBJ2-3): KAGVTQTPRYLIKTRGQQVTLSCSPISGHRSVSWYQQTPGQGLQFLFEYFSETQRNKGNFPGRFSGRQFSNSRSEMNVSTLELGDSALYLCASSLEGGTDTQYFGPGTRLTVL.

The gene calls are TRBV5-1 and TRBJ2-7; TRBD1 matches 10 bases. J was trimmed by 7 bases and V by 3 bases; bases with no gene match: 7. This CDR3 is 14 amino acids long. The germline V gene encodes CDR1 SGHRS and CDR2 YFSETQ. The CDR3 protein is CASSSGQGSYEQYF. The CDR3 nucleotides are TGCGCCAGCAGCTCGGGACAGGGGTCATATGAGCAGTACTTC. Filled out from reference TRBV5-1 and TRBJ2-7, the complete variable domain reads KAGVTQTPRYLIKTRGQQVTLSCSPISGHRSVSWYQQTPGQGLQFLFEYFSETQRNKGNFPGRFSGRQFSNSRSEMNVSTLELGDSALYLCASSSGQGSYEQYFGPGTRLTVT.

This clone was counted a few times. The gene calls are TRBV28 and TRBJ2-1; possibly TRBD1 or TRBD2 for D (5 bases each). Trimming removed 7 bases from V and 6 bases from J, with 22 bases in between. In germline, CDR1 is MDHEN, CDR2 SYDVKM. This CDR3 has 16 residues. The CDR3 region is CASTSFDTGRANEQFF. The CDR3 coding sequence is TGTGCCAGCACTTCCTTTGACACGGGGCGGGCCAATGAGCAGTTCTTC.

V usage is TRBV4-2 and J usage is TRBJ1-2, with D possibly being TRBD1 (6 bases). Trimming pared 4 bases from V and 1 base from J, leaving 19 bases between. CDR3 length equals 17 residues. CDR1 is LGHNA and CDR2 is YNFKEQ in the germline V gene. Here the CDR3 DNA reads TGTGCCAGCAGCCGGGCCCTGGCGGGACAAATTAACTATGGCTACACCTTC. Amino acids: CASSRALAGQINYGYTF.

The V and J genes are TRBV6-5 and TRBJ2-3, with 9 bases lining up with TRBD2. The CDR3 is 15 residues long. J gave up 2 bases and V 4 bases, and 4 bases lay outside the gene matches. Germline lookup yields CDR1 MNHEY and CDR2 SVGAGI. CDR3 sequence (DNA): TGTGCCAGCAGTTCTGCGGGAGGGTTCACAGATACGCAGTATTTT. As protein: CASSSAGGFTDTQYF.

The chain uses TRBV5-1 and TRBJ1-3; D unresolved. This CDR3 has 14 residues. The V end was cut by 2 bases, the J end by 0 bases, with 6 bases between. Per the germline V gene, CDR1 is SGHRS and CDR2 is YFSETQ. CDR3 sequence (DNA): TGCGCCAGCAGCTTTTGGGGCTCTGGAAACACCATATATTTT. Protein product: CASSFWGSGNTIYF.

The chain employs TRBV6-1 and TRBJ1-2, with unresolved D. This CDR3 has 13 amino acids. The V and J ends lost 7 bases and 8 bases respectively, with 17 bases between them. The germline gives CDR1 MNHNS, CDR2 SASEGT. CDR3 in amino acids: CASTPVTLWGYTF. CDR3 in DNA: TGTGCCAGCACCCCCGTTACCCTCTGGGGCTACACCTTC.